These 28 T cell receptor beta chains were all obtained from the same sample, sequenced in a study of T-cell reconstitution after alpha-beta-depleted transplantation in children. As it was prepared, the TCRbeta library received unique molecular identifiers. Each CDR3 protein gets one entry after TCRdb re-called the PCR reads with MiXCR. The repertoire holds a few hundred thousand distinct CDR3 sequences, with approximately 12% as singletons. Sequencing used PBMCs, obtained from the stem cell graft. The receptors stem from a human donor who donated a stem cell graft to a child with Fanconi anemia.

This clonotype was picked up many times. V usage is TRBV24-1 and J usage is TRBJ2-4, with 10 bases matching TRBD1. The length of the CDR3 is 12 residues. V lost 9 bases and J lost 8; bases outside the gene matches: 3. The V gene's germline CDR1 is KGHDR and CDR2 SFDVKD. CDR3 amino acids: CATSGQGDIQYF. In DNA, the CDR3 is TGTGCCACCTCAGGACAGGGGGACATTCAGTACTTC.

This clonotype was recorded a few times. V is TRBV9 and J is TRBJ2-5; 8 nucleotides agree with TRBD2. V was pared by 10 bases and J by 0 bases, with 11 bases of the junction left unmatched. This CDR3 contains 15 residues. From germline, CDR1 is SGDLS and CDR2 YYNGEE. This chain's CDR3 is CASARRGEDQETQYF. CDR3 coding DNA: TGTGCCTCGGCCCGGCGGGGGGAAGACCAAGAGACCCAGTACTTC.

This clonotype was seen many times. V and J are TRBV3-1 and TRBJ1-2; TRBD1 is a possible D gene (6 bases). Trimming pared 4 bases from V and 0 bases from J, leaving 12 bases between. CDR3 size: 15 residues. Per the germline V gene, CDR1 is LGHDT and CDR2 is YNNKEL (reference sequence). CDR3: CASSRRDTANYGYTF. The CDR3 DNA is TGTGCCAGCAGCCGCCGGGACACTGCTAACTATGGCTACACCTTC. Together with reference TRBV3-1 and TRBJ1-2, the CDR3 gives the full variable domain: DTAVSQTPKYLVTQMGNDKSIKCEQNLGHDTMYWYKQDSKKFLKIMFSYNNKELIINETVPNRFSPKSPDKAHLNLHINSLELGDSAVYFCASSRRDTANYGYTFGSGTRLTVV.

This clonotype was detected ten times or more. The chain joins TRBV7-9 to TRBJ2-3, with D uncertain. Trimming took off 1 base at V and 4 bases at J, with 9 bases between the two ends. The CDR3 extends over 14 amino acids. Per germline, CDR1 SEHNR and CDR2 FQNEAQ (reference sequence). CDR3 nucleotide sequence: TGTGCCAGCAGCTTAGGTATAGCAGCAGATACGCAGTATTTT. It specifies CASSLGIAADTQYF. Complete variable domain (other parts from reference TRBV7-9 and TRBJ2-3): DTGVSQNPRHKITKRGQNVTFRCDPISEHNRLYWYRQTLGQGPEFLTYFQNEAQLEKSRLLSDRFSAERPKGSFSTLEIQRTEQGDSAMYLCASSLGIAADTQYFGPGTRLTVL.

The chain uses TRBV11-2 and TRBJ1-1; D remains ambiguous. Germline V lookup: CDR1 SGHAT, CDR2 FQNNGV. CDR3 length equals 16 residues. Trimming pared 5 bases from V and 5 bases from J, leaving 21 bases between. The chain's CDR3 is CASSPTLGKAVTEAFF. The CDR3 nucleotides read TGTGCCAGCAGCCCCACGTTGGGGAAGGCAGTAACTGAAGCTTTCTTT.

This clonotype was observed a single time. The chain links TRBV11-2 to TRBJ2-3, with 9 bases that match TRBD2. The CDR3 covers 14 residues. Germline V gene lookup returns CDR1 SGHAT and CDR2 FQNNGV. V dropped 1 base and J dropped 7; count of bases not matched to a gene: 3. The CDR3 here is CASSLGGGANTQYF. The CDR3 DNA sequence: TGTGCCAGCAGCTTAGGCGGGGGGGCTAATACGCAGTATTTT.

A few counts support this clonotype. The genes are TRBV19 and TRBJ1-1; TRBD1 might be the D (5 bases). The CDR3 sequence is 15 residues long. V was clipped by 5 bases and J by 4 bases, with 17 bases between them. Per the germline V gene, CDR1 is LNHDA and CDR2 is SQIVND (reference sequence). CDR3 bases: TGTGCCAGTAGTGTGGGACCCCTCGGCGGCACTGAAGCTTTCTTT. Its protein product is CASSVGPLGGTEAFF.

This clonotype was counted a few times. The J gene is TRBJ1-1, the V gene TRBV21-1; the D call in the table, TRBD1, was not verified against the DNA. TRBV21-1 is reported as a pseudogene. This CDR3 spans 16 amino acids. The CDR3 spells CASSKPLAGGNTEAFF. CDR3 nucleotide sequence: TGTGCCAGCAGCAAACCCCTCGCAGGGGGGAACACTGAAGCTTTCTTT.

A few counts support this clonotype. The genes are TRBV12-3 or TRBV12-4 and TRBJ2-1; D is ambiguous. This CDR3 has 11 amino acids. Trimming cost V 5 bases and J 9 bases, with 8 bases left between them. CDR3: CASSPGFEQFF. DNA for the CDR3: TGTGCCAGCAGTCCAGGTTTTGAGCAGTTCTTC.

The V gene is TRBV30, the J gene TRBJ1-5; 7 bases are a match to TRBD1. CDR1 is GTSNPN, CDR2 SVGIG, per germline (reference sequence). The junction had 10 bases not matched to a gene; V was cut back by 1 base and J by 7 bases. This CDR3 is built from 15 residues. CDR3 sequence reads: CAWSGDSGERQPQHF. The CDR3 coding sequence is TGTGCCTGGAGTGGGGACAGCGGAGAAAGGCAGCCCCAGCATTTT.

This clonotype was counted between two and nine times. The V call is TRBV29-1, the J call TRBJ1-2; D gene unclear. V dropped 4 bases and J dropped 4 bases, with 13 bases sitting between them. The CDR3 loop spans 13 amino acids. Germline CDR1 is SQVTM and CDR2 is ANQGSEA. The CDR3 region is CSVGPTDPYGYTF. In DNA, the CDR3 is TGCAGCGTTGGGCCGACGGACCCCTATGGCTACACCTTC.

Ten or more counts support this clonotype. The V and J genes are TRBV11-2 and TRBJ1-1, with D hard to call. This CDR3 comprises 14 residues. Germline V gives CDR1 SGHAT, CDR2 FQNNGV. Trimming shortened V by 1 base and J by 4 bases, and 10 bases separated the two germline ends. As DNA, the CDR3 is TGTGCCAGCAGCTTAGGTGTAGAGGGCACTGAAGCTTTCTTT. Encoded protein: CASSLGVEGTEAFF.

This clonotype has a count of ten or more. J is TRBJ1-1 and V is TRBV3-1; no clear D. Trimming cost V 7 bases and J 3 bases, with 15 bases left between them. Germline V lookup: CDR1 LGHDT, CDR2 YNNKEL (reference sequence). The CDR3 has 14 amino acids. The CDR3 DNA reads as TGTGCCAGCATCTCAGGTGAGGCCCACACTGAAGCTTTCTTT. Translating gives CASISGEAHTEAFF.

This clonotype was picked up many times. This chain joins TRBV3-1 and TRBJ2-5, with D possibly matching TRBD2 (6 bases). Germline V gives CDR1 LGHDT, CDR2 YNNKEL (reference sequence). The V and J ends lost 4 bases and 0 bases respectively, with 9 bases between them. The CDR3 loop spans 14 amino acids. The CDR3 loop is CASSPSGYQETQYF. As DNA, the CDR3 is TGTGCCAGCAGCCCGAGCGGGTACCAAGAGACCCAGTACTTC.

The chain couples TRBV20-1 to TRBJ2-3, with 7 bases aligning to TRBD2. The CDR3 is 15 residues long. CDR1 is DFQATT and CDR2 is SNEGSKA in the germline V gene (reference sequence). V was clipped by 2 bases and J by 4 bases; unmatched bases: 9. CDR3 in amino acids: CSARSLGSGADTQYF. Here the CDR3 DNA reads TGCAGTGCTAGATCGTTGGGAAGCGGGGCAGATACGCAGTATTTT.

CDR3 region: CASSRGGGQVNTGELFF. As DNA, the CDR3 is TGCGCCAGCAGCCGAGGGGGTGGACAGGTGAACACCGGGGAGCTGTTTTTT. The chain joins TRBV4-3 to TRBJ2-2, with 7 bases aligning to TRBD1. The junction had 9 bases not matched to a gene; V was cut back by 4 bases and J by 1 base. The germline CDR1 and CDR2 sequences are LGHNA and YSLEER. The CDR3 covers 17 residues.

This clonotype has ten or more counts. The DNA of the CDR3 is TGTGCCAGCAGCTTGGGGGGGGTATCCTACGAGCAGTACGTC. Its translation: CASSLGGVSYEQYV. The gene calls are TRBV5-5 and TRBJ2-7, with a weak D call TRBD2 (6 bases). CDR3 size: 14 residues. Germline CDR1 reads SGHKS; CDR2 reads YYEKEE (reference sequence). Trimming pared 0 bases from V and 1 base from J, leaving 8 bases between.

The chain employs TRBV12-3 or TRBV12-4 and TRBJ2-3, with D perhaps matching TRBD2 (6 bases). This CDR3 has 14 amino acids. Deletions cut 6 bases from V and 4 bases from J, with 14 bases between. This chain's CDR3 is CASSGRLASDTQYF. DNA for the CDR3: TGTGCCAGCAGCGGCAGGCTAGCGTCAGATACGCAGTATTTT.

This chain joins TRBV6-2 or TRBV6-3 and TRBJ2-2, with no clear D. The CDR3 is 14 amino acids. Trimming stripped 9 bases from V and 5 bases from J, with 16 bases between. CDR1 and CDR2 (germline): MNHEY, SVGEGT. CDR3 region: CASADSGWTGELFF. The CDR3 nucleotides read TGTGCCAGTGCCGACTCTGGATGGACCGGGGAGCTGTTTTTT.

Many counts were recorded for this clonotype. The DNA for the CDR3 is TGTGCCAGCAGCCAGGAGAGGCTGAGAGAGACCCAGTACTTC. This translates into CASSQERLRETQYF. This chain uses TRBV6-5 with TRBJ2-5; D unclear. Between the trimmed V and J ends, which lost 6 bases and 4 bases, there was a span of 15 bases. The CDR3 loop spans 14 amino acids. CDR1 and CDR2 from the germline V gene are MNHEY and SVGAGI.

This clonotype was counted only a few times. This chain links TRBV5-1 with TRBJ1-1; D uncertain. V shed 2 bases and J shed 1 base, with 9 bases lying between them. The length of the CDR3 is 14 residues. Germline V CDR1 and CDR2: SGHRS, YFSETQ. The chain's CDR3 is CASSFGVANTEAFF. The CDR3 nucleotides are TGCGCCAGCAGCTTTGGTGTTGCGAACACTGAAGCTTTCTTT.

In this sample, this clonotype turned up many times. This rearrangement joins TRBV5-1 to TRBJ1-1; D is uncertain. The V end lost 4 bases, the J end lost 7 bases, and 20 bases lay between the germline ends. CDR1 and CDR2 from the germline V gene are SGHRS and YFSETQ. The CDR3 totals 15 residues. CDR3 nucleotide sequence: TGCGCCAGCAGCCTACCGTCTCCCTCCAGTGGTGAAGCTTTCTTT. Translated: CASSLPSPSSGEAFF. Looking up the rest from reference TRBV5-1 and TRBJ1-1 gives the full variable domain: KAGVTQTPRYLIKTRGQQVTLSCSPISGHRSVSWYQQTPGQGLQFLFEYFSETQRNKGNFPGRFSGRQFSNSRSEMNVSTLELGDSALYLCASSLPSPSSGEAFFGQGTRLTVV.

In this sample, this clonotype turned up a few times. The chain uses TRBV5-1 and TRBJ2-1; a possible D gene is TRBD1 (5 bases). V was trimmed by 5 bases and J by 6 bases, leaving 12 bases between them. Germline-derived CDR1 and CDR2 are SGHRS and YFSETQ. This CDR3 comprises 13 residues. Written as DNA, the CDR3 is TGCGCCAGCAGTAACACAGGCTCCAATGAGCAGTTCTTC. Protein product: CASSNTGSNEQFF. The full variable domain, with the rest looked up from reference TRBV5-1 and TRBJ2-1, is KAGVTQTPRYLIKTRGQQVTLSCSPISGHRSVSWYQQTPGQGLQFLFEYFSETQRNKGNFPGRFSGRQFSNSRSEMNVSTLELGDSALYLCASSNTGSNEQFFGPGTRLTVL.

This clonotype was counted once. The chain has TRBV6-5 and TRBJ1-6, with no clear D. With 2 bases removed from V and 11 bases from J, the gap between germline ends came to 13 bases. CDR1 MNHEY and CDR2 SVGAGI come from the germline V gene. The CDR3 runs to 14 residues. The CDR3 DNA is TGTGCCAGCAGTTACGGACGGTACAATGCACCCCTCCACTTT. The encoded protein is CASSYGRYNAPLHF.

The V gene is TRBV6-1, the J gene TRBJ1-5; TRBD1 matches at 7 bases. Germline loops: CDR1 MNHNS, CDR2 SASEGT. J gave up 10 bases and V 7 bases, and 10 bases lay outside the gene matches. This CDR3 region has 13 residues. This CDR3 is CASKLRDSGPQHF. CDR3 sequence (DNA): TGTGCCAGCAAGCTCCGGGACAGTGGACCCCAGCATTTT.

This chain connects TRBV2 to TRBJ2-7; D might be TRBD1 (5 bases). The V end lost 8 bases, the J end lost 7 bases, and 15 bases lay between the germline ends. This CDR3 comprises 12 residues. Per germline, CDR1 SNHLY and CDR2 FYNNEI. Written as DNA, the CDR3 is TGTGCCAGCTCCCCCCAGGGTGGTGAGCAGTACGTC. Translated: CASSPQGGEQYV.

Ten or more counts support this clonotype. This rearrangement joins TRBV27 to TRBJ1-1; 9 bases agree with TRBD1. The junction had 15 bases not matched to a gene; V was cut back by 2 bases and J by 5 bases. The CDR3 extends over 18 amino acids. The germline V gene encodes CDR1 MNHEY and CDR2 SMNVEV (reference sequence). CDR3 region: CASSLQVGYRGQGTEAFF. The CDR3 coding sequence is TGTGCCAGCAGTTTACAAGTAGGGTACAGGGGGCAGGGGACTGAAGCTTTCTTT.

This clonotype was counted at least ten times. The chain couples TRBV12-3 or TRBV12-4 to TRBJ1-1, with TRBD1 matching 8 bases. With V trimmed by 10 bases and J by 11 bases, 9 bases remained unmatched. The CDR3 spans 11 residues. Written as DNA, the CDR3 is TGTGCCATAGGGCAGGGGGCTTCTGCTTTCTTT. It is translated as CAIGQGASAFF.